The rows below give T cell receptor beta chains drawn from one sample of a study of regulatory T cells in long-lasting Graves disease. Via MiXCR, TCRdb re-called the multiplex PCR reads, giving one row per CDR3 protein. The sample includes around 240,000 distinct CDR3 sequences, around a sixth of them seen just once. The data were also submitted as part of a second study, on T cells in Graves' hyperthyroidism and ophthalmopathy.

Sequenced material: peripheral blood mononuclear cells (PBMCs), taken at new diagnosis, from a patient treated with antithyroid drugs. These receptors were collected from a woman aged 30 to 39 with Graves disease. Each CDR3 is given with its conserved first and last residue. A D gene is named only where the DNA matches it firmly.

13	.	TRBJ2-3	TRBV20-1	CSASSNGTDTQYF
15	.	TRBJ2-7	TRBV15	CATSSEKGIGHEQYF
14	.	TRBJ1-6	TRBV13	CASSRTAGVTPLHF
16	TRBD2	TRBJ2-3	TRBV20-1	CSARGAGGSMADTQYF
15	.	TRBJ2-1	TRBV20-1	CSASTPGGLYNEQFF
16	.	TRBJ2-1	TRBV7-2	CASSLIGSDTYNEQFF
15	TRBD1	TRBJ1-2	TRBV12-3/TRBV12-4	CASSLGQGAPYGYTF
12	.	TRBJ1-6	TRBV6-1	CASRRGQTPLHF
18	TRBD2	TRBJ2-1	TRBV4-1	CASRVYAGGPLSYNEQFF
16	TRBD1	TRBJ2-1	TRBV6-1	CASSRDREVSYNEQFF
15	.	TRBJ2-5	TRBV20-1	CSASPTPSEEETQYF
14	TRBD1	TRBJ1-1	TRBV6-1	CASSRQGMGTEAFF
12	.	TRBJ2-1	TRBV2	CASSEAWDEQFF
16	TRBD1	TRBJ1-2	TRBV7-2	CASSLGPDRGLDGYTF